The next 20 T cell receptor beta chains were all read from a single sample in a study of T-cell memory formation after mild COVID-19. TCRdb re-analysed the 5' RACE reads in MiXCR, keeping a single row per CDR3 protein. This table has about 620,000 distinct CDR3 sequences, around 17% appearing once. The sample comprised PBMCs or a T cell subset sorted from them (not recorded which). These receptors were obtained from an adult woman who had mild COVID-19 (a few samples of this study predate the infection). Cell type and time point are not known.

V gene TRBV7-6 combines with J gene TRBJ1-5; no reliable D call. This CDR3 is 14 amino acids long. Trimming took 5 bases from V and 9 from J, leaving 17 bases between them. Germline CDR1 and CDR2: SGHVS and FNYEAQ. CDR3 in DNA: TGTGCCAGCAGCCCGGGCCCTGGAGGGAGGCCCCAGCATTTT. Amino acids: CASSPGPGGRPQHF.

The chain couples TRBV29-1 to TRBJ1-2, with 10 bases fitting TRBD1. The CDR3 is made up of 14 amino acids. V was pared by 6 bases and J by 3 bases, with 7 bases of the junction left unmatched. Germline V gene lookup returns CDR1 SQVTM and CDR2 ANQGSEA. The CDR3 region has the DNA TGCAGCGTACTACCGGGACAGGGGTACTATGGCTACACCTTC. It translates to CSVLPGQGYYGYTF.

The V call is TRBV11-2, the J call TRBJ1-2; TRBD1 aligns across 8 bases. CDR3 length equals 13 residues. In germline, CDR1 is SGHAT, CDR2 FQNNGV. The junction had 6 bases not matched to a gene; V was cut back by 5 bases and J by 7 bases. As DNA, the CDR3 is TGTGCCAGCAGCATCGGACAGGGTGTTGGCTACACCTTC. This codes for CASSIGQGVGYTF.

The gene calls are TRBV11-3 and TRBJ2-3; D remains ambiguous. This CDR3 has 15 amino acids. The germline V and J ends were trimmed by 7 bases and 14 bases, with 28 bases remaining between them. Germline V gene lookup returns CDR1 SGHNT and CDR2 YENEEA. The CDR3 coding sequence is TGTGCCAGCACTCCCCCGGCGGTCCCAGGAAGAGTATGGTATTTT. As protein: CASTPPAVPGRVWYF.

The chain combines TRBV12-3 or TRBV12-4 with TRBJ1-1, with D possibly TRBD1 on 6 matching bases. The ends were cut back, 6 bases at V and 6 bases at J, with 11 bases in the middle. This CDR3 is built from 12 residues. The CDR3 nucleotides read TGTGCCAGCAGAAAGGGGGGAGCTGAAGCTTTCTTT. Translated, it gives CASRKGGAEAFF.

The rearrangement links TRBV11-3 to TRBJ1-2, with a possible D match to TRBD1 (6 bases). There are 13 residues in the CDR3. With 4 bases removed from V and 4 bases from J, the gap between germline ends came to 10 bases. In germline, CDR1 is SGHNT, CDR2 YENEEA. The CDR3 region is CASSSQGIYGYTF. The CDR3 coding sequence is TGTGCCAGCAGCTCCCAGGGGATCTATGGCTACACCTTC. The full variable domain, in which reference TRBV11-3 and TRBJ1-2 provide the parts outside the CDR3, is EAGVVQSPRYKIIEKKQPVAFWCNPISGHNTLYWYLQNLGQGPELLIRYENEEAVDDSQLPKDRFSAERLKGVDSTLKIQPAELGDSAVYLCASSSQGIYGYTFGSGTRLTVV.

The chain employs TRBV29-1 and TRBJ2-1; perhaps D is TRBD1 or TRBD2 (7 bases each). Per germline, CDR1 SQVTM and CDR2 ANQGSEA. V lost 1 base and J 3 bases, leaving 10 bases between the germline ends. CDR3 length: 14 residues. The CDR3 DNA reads TGCAGCGTTGAAGGCAGGGGGGGCTACAATGAGCAGTTCTTC. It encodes CSVEGRGGYNEQFF.

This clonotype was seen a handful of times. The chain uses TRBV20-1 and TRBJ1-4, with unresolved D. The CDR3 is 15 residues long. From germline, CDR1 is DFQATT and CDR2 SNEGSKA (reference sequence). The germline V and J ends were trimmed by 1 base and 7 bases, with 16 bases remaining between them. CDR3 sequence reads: CSARVEGMSFEKLFF. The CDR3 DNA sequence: TGCAGTGCTAGAGTAGAGGGCATGTCATTTGAAAAACTGTTTTTT.

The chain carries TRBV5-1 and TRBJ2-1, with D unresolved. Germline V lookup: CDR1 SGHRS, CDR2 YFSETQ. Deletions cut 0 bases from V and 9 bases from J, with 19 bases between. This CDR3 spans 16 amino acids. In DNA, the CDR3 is TGCGCCAGCAGCTTGGATTGGGCGCGTCTACCCATTGAGCAGTTCTTC. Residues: CASSLDWARLPIEQFF.

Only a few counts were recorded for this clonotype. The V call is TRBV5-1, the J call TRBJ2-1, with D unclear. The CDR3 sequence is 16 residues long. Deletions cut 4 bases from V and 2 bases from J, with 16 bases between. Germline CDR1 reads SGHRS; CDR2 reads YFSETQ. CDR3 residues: CASSPVSITPYNEQFF. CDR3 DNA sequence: TGCGCCAGCAGCCCCGTATCTATAACTCCCTACAATGAGCAGTTCTTC.

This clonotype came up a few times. The CDR3 sequence: CASSLGLPREQYF. The CDR3 region has the DNA TGTGCCAGCAGCTTGGGACTACCGCGGGAGCAGTACTTC. The chain couples TRBV7-8 to TRBJ2-7; 7 bases line up with TRBD2. Germline V gives CDR1 SGHVS, CDR2 FQNEAQ. J gave up 7 bases and V 3 bases, and 6 bases lay outside the gene matches. This CDR3 comprises 13 residues.

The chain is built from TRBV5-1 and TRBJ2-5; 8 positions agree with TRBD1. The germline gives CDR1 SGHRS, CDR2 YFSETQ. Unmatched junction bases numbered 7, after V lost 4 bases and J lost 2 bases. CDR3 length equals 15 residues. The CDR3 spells CASSLRTGTQETQYF. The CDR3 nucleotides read TGCGCCAGCAGCCTCCGGACAGGGACACAAGAGACCCAGTACTTC.

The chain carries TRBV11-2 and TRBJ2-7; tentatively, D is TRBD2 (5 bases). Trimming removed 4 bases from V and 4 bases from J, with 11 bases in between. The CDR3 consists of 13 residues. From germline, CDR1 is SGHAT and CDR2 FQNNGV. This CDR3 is CASSSLTIYEQYF. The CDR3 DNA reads TGTGCCAGCAGCTCCCTGACTATATACGAGCAGTACTTC.

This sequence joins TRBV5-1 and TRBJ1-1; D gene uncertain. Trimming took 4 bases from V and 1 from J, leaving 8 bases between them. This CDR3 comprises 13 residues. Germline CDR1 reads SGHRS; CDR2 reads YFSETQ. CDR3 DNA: TGCGCCAGCAGCACCGGAGCGAACACTGAAGCTTTCTTT. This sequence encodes CASSTGANTEAFF.

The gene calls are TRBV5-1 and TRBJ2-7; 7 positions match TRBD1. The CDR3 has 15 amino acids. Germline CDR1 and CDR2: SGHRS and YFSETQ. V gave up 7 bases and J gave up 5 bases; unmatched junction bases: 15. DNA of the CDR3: TGCGCCAGCTCTTTTGAGGGGGCCCCTTTTGACGAGCAGTACTTC. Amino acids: CASSFEGAPFDEQYF.

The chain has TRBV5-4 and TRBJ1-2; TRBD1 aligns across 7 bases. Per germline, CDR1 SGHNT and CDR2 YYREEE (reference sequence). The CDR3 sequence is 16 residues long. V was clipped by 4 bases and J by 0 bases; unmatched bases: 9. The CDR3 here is CASSAGGGGTNYGYTF. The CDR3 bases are TGTGCCAGCAGCGCCGGCGGAGGGGGCACTAACTATGGCTACACCTTC.

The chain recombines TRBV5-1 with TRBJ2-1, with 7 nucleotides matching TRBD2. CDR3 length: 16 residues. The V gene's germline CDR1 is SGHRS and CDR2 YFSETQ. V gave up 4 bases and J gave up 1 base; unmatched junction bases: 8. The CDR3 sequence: CASSPDLGGSYNEQFF. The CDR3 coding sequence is TGCGCCAGCAGCCCCGACCTCGGGGGGTCCTACAATGAGCAGTTCTTC.

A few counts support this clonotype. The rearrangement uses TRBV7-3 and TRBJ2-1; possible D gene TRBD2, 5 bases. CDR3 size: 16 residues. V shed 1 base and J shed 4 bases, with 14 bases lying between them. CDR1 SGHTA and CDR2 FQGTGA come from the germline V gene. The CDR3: CASSLMEVGLYNEQFF. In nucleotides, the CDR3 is TGTGCCAGCAGCTTAATGGAGGTGGGGTTATACAATGAGCAGTTCTTC.

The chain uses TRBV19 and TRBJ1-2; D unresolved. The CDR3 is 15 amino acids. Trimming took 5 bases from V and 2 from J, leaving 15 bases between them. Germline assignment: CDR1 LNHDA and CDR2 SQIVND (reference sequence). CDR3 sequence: CASSPWTLLNYGYTF. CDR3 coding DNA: TGTGCCAGTAGTCCCTGGACCCTCCTCAACTATGGCTACACCTTC.

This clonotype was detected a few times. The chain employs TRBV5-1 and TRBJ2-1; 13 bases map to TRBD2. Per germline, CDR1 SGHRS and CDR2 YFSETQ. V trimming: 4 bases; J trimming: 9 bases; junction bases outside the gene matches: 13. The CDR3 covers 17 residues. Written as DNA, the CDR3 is TGCGCCAGCAGCCCGGCTCCCACTAGCGGGGGGGCCATTGAGCAGTTCTTC. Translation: CASSPAPTSGGAIEQFF.